The subject of this entry is one TCR beta chain. Antigen: not known. Each TRB cDNA library was prepared by 5' RACE (with UMI labels). TCRdb re-called the 5' RACE reads and shows each CDR3 protein once, DNA omitted. In total, the table holds approximately 66,000 distinct CDR3 sequences. The sample is drawn from a study of CXCR3-negative and CXCR3-positive naive CD8 T cells. Study-level findings and limits: Upon cryopreservation, CXCR3 expression partially decreased, and most assays used fresh PBMCs. Diversity was high in both naive subsets and much lower in memory cells.

CDR3 size: 13 residues. The germline V gene encodes CDR1 MNHEY and CDR2 SVGAGI. V and J are TRBV6-5 and TRBJ1-1; TCRdb picks TRBD1, but there is no DNA to check that call. The source material was naive CXCR3- CD8+ T cells from blood. Subset in this sample: CD45RO-CCR7+CD27+CD95- naive CD8+ T cells lacking CXCR3 (TNR3-). This clonotype originated in a human donor in good health. Some clones in this sample may be carry-over from other donors' samples. The CDR3: CASSYLNRVSAFF.